Listed below are T cell receptor beta chains from one sample, sequenced in a study of T-cell reconstitution after alpha-beta-depleted transplantation in children. TCRdb itself ran the PCR reads through MiXCR, one entry per CDR3 protein. The table lists hundreds of thousands of distinct CDR3 sequences, less than 20% of them singletons, with 5% in the top ten. Sequencing used PBMCs, mostly from graft donor cells, obtained 360 days after TCRalphabeta/CD19-depleted stem cell transplant. The receptors stem from a male patient under 18 who had a stem cell transplant for acute lymphoblastic leukemia, so the T cells may come from the graft donor. CDR3s include the opening cysteine and the closing phenylalanine or tryptophan. A D gene is named only where the DNA matches it firmly. Clone sizes are given selectively: once, few, many, or a class where the clone is expanded.

j_gene | len | abundance | v_gene | d_gene | CDR3aa | CDR3nt
TRBJ2-7 | 13 | few | TRBV5-1 | . | CASSFTADYEQYF | TGCGCCAGCAGCTTCACAGCGGACTACGAGCAGTACTTC
TRBJ2-1 | 13 | few | TRBV5-6 | TRBD2 | CASSPWEGHEQFF | TGTGCCAGCAGCCCCTGGGAGGGTCATGAGCAGTTCTTC
TRBJ2-7 | 16 | many | TRBV28 | TRBD2 | CASSPWTSGSHYEQYF | TGTGCCAGCAGTCCCTGGACTAGCGGGAGTCACTACGAGCAGTACTTC
TRBJ2-1 | 12 | . | TRBV5-1 | TRBD1 | CASSYTGAEQFF | TGCGCCAGCAGTTATACAGGGGCTGAGCAGTTCTTC
TRBJ1-4 | 13 | . | TRBV20-1 | . | CSARVATNEKLFF | TGCAGTGCTAGAGTTGCAACTAATGAAAAACTGTTTTTT
TRBJ1-5 | 18 | few | TRBV18 | TRBD1 | CASSPQGVQGSSNQPQHF | TGTGCCAGCTCACCACAGGGGGTACAGGGGAGTAGCAATCAGCCCCAGCATTTT
TRBJ2-2 | 17 | . | TRBV7-9 | . | CASRSPSDRTNTGELFF | TGTGCCAGCAGGTCTCCCTCCGACAGGACGAACACCGGGGAGCTGTTTTTT
TRBJ2-2 | 15 | . | TRBV29-1 | TRBD2 | CSVEDTSENTGELFF | TGCAGCGTTGAAGACACTAGCGAGAACACCGGGGAGCTGTTTTTT
TRBJ2-7 | 16 | few | TRBV30 | . | CAWSAQPGPRSYEQYF | TGTGCCTGGAGTGCGCAACCGGGCCCCCGGTCCTACGAGCAGTACTTC
TRBJ1-5 | 16 | few | TRBV7-9 | . | CASRKWAARSNQPQHF | TGTGCCAGCAGGAAGTGGGCGGCAAGAAGCAATCAGCCCCAGCATTTT
TRBJ1-6 | 16 | few | TRBV7-6 | TRBD1 | CASSLWPRDRYSPLHF | TGTGCCAGCAGCTTATGGCCCCGGGACAGATATTCACCCCTCCACTTT
TRBJ1-2 | 15 | few | TRBV4-1 | . | CASSLTDWMPYGYTF | TGCGCCAGCAGCTTGACAGACTGGATGCCCTATGGCTACACCTTC
TRBJ2-5 | 15 | . | TRBV5-5 | TRBD2 | CASSSGLTKRETQYF | TGTGCCAGCAGTTCGGGACTAACCAAGAGGGAGACCCAGTACTTC
TRBJ2-7 | 16 | . | TRBV15 | TRBD2 | CATTNLPTSGAYEQYF | TGTGCCACCACCAACCTTCCGACTAGCGGAGCCTACGAGCAGTACTTC
TRBJ2-2 | 15 | few | TRBV5-5 | TRBD1 | CASSLKQGHTGELFF | TGTGCCAGCAGCTTGAAACAGGGGCACACCGGGGAGCTGTTTTTT
TRBJ2-2 | 19 | few | TRBV11-2 | TRBD1 | CASSARGTGRWANTGELFF | TGTGCCAGCAGCGCCCGCGGGACAGGGCGTTGGGCGAACACCGGGGAGCTGTTTTTT
TRBJ2-3 | 11 | many | TRBV29-1 | . | CSARLGDTQYF | TGCAGCGCCAGACTCGGAGATACGCAGTATTTT
TRBJ2-3 | 17 | few | TRBV5-1 | TRBD2 | CASSLGSTSGPTDTQYF | TGCGCCAGCAGCTTGGGATCGACTAGCGGACCCACAGATACGCAGTATTTT
TRBJ2-4 | 16 | . | TRBV2 | TRBD2 | CASRQREIWAKNIQYF | TGTGCCAGCAGGCAGCGGGAGATCTGGGCCAAAAACATTCAGTACTTC
TRBJ2-2 | 15 | . | TRBV15 | . | CATSTRGGGPVELFF | TGTGCCACCAGCACAAGGGGGGGAGGGCCCGTGGAGCTGTTTTTT
TRBJ2-7 | 14 | few | TRBV19 | . | CASSIWARGEGQYF | TGTGCCAGTAGTATATGGGCCAGGGGAGAGGGGCAGTACTTC
TRBJ2-7 | 14 | few | TRBV20-1 | TRBD2 | CSARFSRDYYEQYF | TGCAGTGCTAGATTTTCCCGGGACTACTACGAGCAGTACTTC
TRBJ2-1 | 15 | many | TRBV7-7 | . | CASSLVPVPYNEQFF | TGTGCCAGCAGCTTAGTTCCAGTTCCGTACAATGAGCAGTTCTTC
TRBJ1-5 | 17 | . | TRBV6-5 | . | CASSYSMAGLSNQPQHF | TGTGCCAGCAGTTACTCGATGGCAGGGTTAAGCAATCAGCCCCAGCATTTT
TRBJ2-1 | 15 | many | TRBV6-2/TRBV6-3 | . | CASSYAGEHYNEQFF | TGTGCCAGCAGTTACGCCGGAGAGCATTACAATGAGCAGTTCTTC
TRBJ2-1 | 17 | few | TRBV5-1 | TRBD2 | CASSSGSGRVSYNEQFF | TGCGCCAGCAGCTCAGGTAGCGGGAGGGTTTCCTACAATGAGCAGTTCTTC
TRBJ1-5 | 14 | . | TRBV20-1 | TRBD1 | CSARDRKRNQPQHF | TGCAGTGCTCGGGACAGAAAGAGGAATCAGCCCCAGCATTTT
TRBJ2-1 | 15 | many | TRBV7-2 | . | CASSLAGSAYNEQFF | TGTGCCAGCAGCTTAGCGGGTTCTGCGTACAATGAGCAGTTCTTC
TRBJ2-3 | 15 | . | TRBV7-3 | TRBD2 | CASRPAGGFGDTQYF | TGTGCCAGCAGACCAGCGGGGGGGTTTGGCGATACGCAGTATTTT
TRBJ2-1 | 15 | many | TRBV7-2 | TRBD2 | CASSAALAGPNEQFF | TGTGCCAGCAGCGCGGCGCTAGCGGGGCCTAATGAGCAGTTCTTC
TRBJ2-2 | 14 | . | TRBV11-2 | . | CASSSPDYTGELFF | TGTGCCAGCAGCTCCCCCGACTACACCGGGGAGCTGTTTTTT
TRBJ2-7 | 15 | few | TRBV5-7 | . | CASSSQQGGSYEQYF | TGTGCCAGCAGCTCCCAACAAGGGGGCTCCTACGAGCAGTACTTC
TRBJ1-5 | 14 | . | TRBV6-2/TRBV6-3 | TRBD1 | CASSPGTGAQPQHF | TGTGCCAGCAGCCCTGGGACAGGAGCTCAGCCCCAGCATTTT
TRBJ2-6 | 15 | many | TRBV11-3 | . | CASSPDSSGANVLTF | TGTGCCAGCAGTCCTGACAGCTCTGGGGCCAACGTCCTGACTTTC
TRBJ2-5 | 15 | . | TRBV2 | TRBD2 | CASSEFLDSGSHQYF | TGTGCCAGCAGTGAATTCTTGGATAGCGGGAGTCACCAGTACTTC